Following are 5 T cell receptor beta chains from one sample sequenced in a study of T cells in narcolepsy. TCRdb keeps only in-frame clones here, not all; method: immunoSEQ multiplex PCR. Of roughly 25,000 clones listed, almost 85% are singletons. Sequenced sample: CD45RA- memory CD4+ T cells from PBMCs. These TCRs come from a human donor with narcolepsy.

Details on this clone: At one end, the junction sequence differs from germline, possibly due to a read error. V is TRBV19 and J is TRBJ2-1; weak D call: TRBD1 (5 bases). Germline assignment: CDR1 LNHDA and CDR2 SQIVND (reference sequence). There are 15 residues in the CDR3. The CDR3 DNA sequence: TGTGCCAGTAGAATAGACAGAAGCTCCTACAATGAGCAGTTCTTC. It yields the protein CASRIDRSSYNEQFF.

V gene TRBV2 combines with J gene TRBJ1-2, with TRBD1 matching over 9 bases. The CDR3 length is 13 residues. Germline V lookup: CDR1 SNHLY, CDR2 FYNNEI. V shed 6 bases and J 4 bases; nucleotides not matched to a gene: 3. CDR3 protein: CASSPTGGYGYTF. For the CDR3, the DNA is TGTGCCAGCAGCCCGACAGGGGGCTATGGCTACACCTTC.

As concerns this clone: The junction departs from the called germline gene at one end, perhaps through a read error. The chain is built from TRBV5-4 and TRBJ2-3; the D is unclear. The CDR3 has 12 residues. CDR1 and CDR2 from the germline V gene are SGHNT and YYREEE (reference sequence). CDR3 region: CASSLKAETQYF. Written as DNA, the CDR3 is TGTGCCAGCAGCTTGAAGGCAGAAACGCAGTATTTT.

The chain joins TRBV14 to TRBJ2-7, with TRBD2 matching 10 bases. V gave up 4 bases and J gave up 4 bases; unmatched junction bases: 13. The CDR3 runs to 17 residues. The germline CDR1 and CDR2 sequences are SGHDN and FVKESK. The CDR3: CASSPIGSGLARYEQYF. In DNA form, the CDR3 reads TGTGCCAGCAGCCCCATCGGCTCGGGACTAGCGAGGTACGAGCAGTACTTC.

J is TRBJ2-7 and V is TRBV19, with D perhaps TRBD1 or TRBD2 (5 bases each). CDR3 length: 15 amino acids. With 0 bases removed from V and 3 bases from J, the gap between germline ends came to 12 bases. CDR1 and CDR2 from the germline V gene are LNHDA and SQIVND (reference sequence). This CDR3 is CASSIEGTVHYEQYF. The DNA for the CDR3 is TGTGCCAGTAGTATAGAAGGGACGGTGCACTACGAGCAGTACTTC.